The clone carrying this T cell receptor beta chain was observed a handful of times. The antigen remains undetermined. One entry per CDR3 protein results from TCRdb running MiXCR on the 5' RACE reads. The table lists 1.5 million to 2 million distinct CDR3 sequences, less than 40% of them singletons. This specimen comes from a study of identical twins. Overall study findings and caveats: The study reached conclusions through statistical analysis that was cross-sectional, not following the same donors. Recombination models fit unrelated individuals' TCR alpha sharing but underestimated twins'. Insertions were reduced in abundant cord blood beta clonotypes but not in memory repertoires. Out-of-frame alpha sequences common to twins exhibited an excess of low generation probability.

This CDR3 comprises 11 residues. Per germline, CDR1 MNHEY and CDR2 SMNVEV (reference sequence). V lost 7 bases and J lost 4, with 4 bases in between. This TCR derives from a newborn girl in good health. The sequenced material came from cord blood. This chain connects TRBV27 to TRBJ2-2; D not certain. CDR3 protein: CASIGTGELFF. The CDR3, as DNA: TGTGCCAGCATTGGCACCGGGGAGCTGTTTTTT.